The clone carrying this T cell receptor (beta chain) came up a few times. The source of the sample is a study of control samples from healthy donors and cancer patients. Germline values: CDR1 SGHDT, CDR2 YYEEEE. V lost 2 bases, J lost 5 bases, and 11 bases lay in between. The length of the CDR3 is 13 residues. The table came from immunoSEQ multiplex PCR; TCRdb's copy has only in-frame clones and leaves some out. The data hold some 150,000 clones, with roughly 94% observed a single time. Specimen: PBMCs. The sequence derives from a man in his 60s with colorectal cancer. V usage is TRBV5-6 and J usage is TRBJ2-7; D unclear. The CDR3: CASSFLEQDEQYF. CDR3 DNA sequence: TGTGCCAGCAGCTTCTTAGAGCAGGACGAGCAGTACTTC.